A selection of T cell receptor beta chains follows, all from one sample in a study of cytomegalovirus exposure and HLA in healthy donors. TCRdb keeps only in-frame clones here, not all; method: immunoSEQ multiplex PCR. This repertoire shows more than 50,000 clones, 85% to 95% found once; its top ten account for approximately 2.5%. The sequencing input was PBMCs. The receptors originated from a man younger than 35 in good health and CMV-seronegative. Each CDR3 is given with its conserved first and last residue. A D gene is named only where the DNA matches it firmly. Clone size is shown for a subset of rows, as once, few, many or a class of expanded clone.

CDR3 | DNA | D | J | size | V
CAISQRESEQFF | TGTGCCATCAGTCAGCGGGAGAGTGAGCAGTTCTTC | TRBD2 | TRBJ2-1 | NA | TRBV10-3
CASTVGQGGYGYTF | TGCGCCAGCACCGTTGGACAGGGAGGCTATGGCTACACCTTC | TRBD1 | TRBJ1-2 | NA | TRBV5-1
CASSGTGWFTEAFF | TGTGCCAGCAGTGGGACAGGGTGGTTCACTGAAGCTTTCTTT | TRBD1 | TRBJ1-1 | NA | TRBV2
CASSPGQVYEQYF | TGTGCCAGCAGCCCGGGACAGGTCTACGAGCAGTACTTC | TRBD1 | TRBJ2-7 | NA | TRBV5-4
CASSPGQKSYEQYF | TGTGCCAGCTCACCGGGACAGAAGTCCTACGAGCAGTACTTC | TRBD1 | TRBJ2-7 | few | TRBV18
CASSESPTAGYTF | TGTGCCAGCAGTGAATCCCCGACAGCTGGCTACACCTTC | NA | TRBJ1-2 | NA | TRBV25-1
CASRTGTDYGYTF | TGTGCCAGTAGGACAGGGACTGACTATGGCTACACCTTC | TRBD1 | TRBJ1-2 | NA | TRBV19
CASSQVDLFVYNEQFF | TGCGCCAGCAGCCAAGTAGACTTATTTGTTTACAATGAGCAGTTCTTC | NA | TRBJ2-1 | NA | TRBV4-1
CATSSYAGTSRKQYF | TGTGCCACCAGCAGCTACGCGGGGACCAGTAGGAAGCAGTACTTC | NA | TRBJ2-7 | NA | TRBV15
CASSEQSGQSYEQYF | TGTGCCAGCAGTGAGCAATCGGGACAGAGTTACGAGCAGTACTTC | TRBD1 | TRBJ2-7 | NA | TRBV6-1
CAWGTPGVDTEAFF | TGTGCCTGGGGTACCCCAGGGGTGGACACTGAAGCTTTCTTT | NA | TRBJ1-1 | NA | TRBV30
CASSFGQNYGYTF | TGTGCCAGCAGCTTTGGGCAGAACTATGGCTACACCTTC | NA | TRBJ1-2 | NA | TRBV7-2
CASGDRAGSGEQFF | TGTGCCAGCGGCGACCGGGCGGGAAGCGGTGAGCAGTTCTTC | NA | TRBJ2-1 | NA | TRBV6-1
CASSLAQGIVTEAFF | TGTGCCAGCAGCTTAGCGCAGGGGATTGTCACTGAAGCTTTCTTT | NA | TRBJ1-1 | NA | TRBV7-9
CASSSTALADSYNEQFF | TGTGCCAGCAGCTCGACGGCTTTAGCGGACTCCTACAATGAGCAGTTCTTC | NA | TRBJ2-1 | NA | TRBV11-3
CASGLQGFYEQYF | TGTGCTAGTGGTTTGCAGGGTTTCTACGAGCAGTACTTC | NA | TRBJ2-7 | NA | TRBV12-5
CASSETIGQGSNQPQHF | TGTGCCAGCAGTGAAACAATCGGACAGGGAAGCAATCAGCCCCAGCATTTT | TRBD1 | TRBJ1-5 | NA | TRBV6-1
CASSIGLVPKDTQYF | TGTGCCAGTAGTATTGGACTAGTACCAAAAGATACGCAGTATTTT | TRBD2 | TRBJ2-3 | NA | TRBV19
CASGTARGSYEQYF | TGTGCCAGCGGGACAGCCCGGGGCTCCTACGAGCAGTACTTC | TRBD1 | TRBJ2-7 | NA | TRBV6-1
CASSQTPDRSKPFYGYTF | TGCGCCAGCAGTCAAACCCCTGACAGATCGAAACCATTCTATGGCTACACCTTC | NA | TRBJ1-2 | NA | TRBV23-1
CASSTLQGAGQPQHF | TGTGCCAGCTCCACACTTCAGGGGGCCGGCCAGCCCCAGCATTTT | TRBD1 | TRBJ1-5 | once | TRBV18
CASSSGTGGGYTF | TGCGCCAGCAGCTCTGGGACAGGTGGTGGCTACACCTTC | TRBD1 | TRBJ1-2 | NA | TRBV5-1
CASSFLQGAQNEQFF | TGTGCCAGCAGCTTTTTACAGGGGGCGCAAAATGAGCAGTTCTTC | TRBD1 | TRBJ2-1 | NA | TRBV7-8
CASGLGVDFEKLFF | TGTGCCAGCGGGTTAGGGGTAGACTTTGAAAAACTGTTTTTT | NA | TRBJ1-4 | NA | TRBV6-5
CASSQGYGIGGAEQYF | TGCGCCAGCAGCCAAGGATACGGGATAGGGGGTGCCGAGCAGTACTTC | NA | TRBJ2-7 | NA | TRBV4-3
CASSLRVSGNTIYF | TGTGCCAGCAGCTTAAGAGTTTCTGGAAACACCATATATTTT | NA | TRBJ1-3 | NA | TRBV7-2
CASGLGQGAPETQYF | TGTGCTAGTGGTCTAGGACAGGGGGCACCGGAGACCCAGTACTTC | TRBD1 | TRBJ2-5 | NA | TRBV12-5
CSASLAVTDTQYF | TGCAGCGCCTCCTTGGCCGTCACAGATACGCAGTATTTT | NA | TRBJ2-3 | NA | TRBV29-1
CASSLQGIIYGYTF | TGTGCCAGCAGCTTACAGGGTATAATCTATGGCTACACCTTC | NA | TRBJ1-2 | NA | TRBV11-2
CASSQHTGMNTEAFF | TGCGCCAGCAGCCAACATACAGGCATGAACACTGAAGCTTTCTTT | NA | TRBJ1-1 | NA | TRBV4-3
CASSPGLAGMNSYEQYF | TGTGCCAGCAGTCCGGGACTAGCGGGAATGAACTCCTACGAGCAGTACTTC | TRBD2 | TRBJ2-7 | NA | TRBV28
CASRLFSEQYF | TGTGCCAGCAGACTATTTAGCGAGCAGTACTTC | NA | TRBJ2-7 | NA | TRBV28
CASSRDSGNYGYTF | TGTGCCAGCAGCCGGGACAGTGGGAACTATGGCTACACCTTC | TRBD1 | TRBJ1-2 | NA | TRBV7-2
CASSFSGVEAFF | TGCGCCAGCAGCTTTTCCGGGGTCGAAGCTTTCTTT | NA | TRBJ1-1 | NA | TRBV5-1
CASNSDWNTEAFF | TGTGCCAGCAACTCGGACTGGAACACTGAAGCTTTCTTT | NA | TRBJ1-1 | NA | TRBV2
CASSQDSSRSGNTQYF | TGCGCCAGCAGCCAAGATTCCAGTCGTTCTGGTAATACGCAGTATTTT | NA | TRBJ2-3 | once | TRBV4-1
CASSQAKAGDTGELFF | TGCGCCAGCAGCCAAGCCAAGGCAGGGGACACCGGGGAGCTGTTTTTT | NA | TRBJ2-2 | NA | TRBV4-3
CATSREPGQGADTQYF | TGTGCCACCAGCAGAGAACCGGGACAGGGGGCAGATACGCAGTATTTT | TRBD1 | TRBJ2-3 | NA | TRBV15
CASSSTSGYEQYF | TGTGCCAGCAGTTCGACTAGCGGCTACGAGCAGTACTTC | TRBD2 | TRBJ2-7 | NA | TRBV27
CASSTRGQSTEAFF | TGTGCCAGTAGTACCAGAGGACAATCCACTGAAGCTTTCTTT | NA | TRBJ1-1 | NA | TRBV19
CASSLTGLGTGANQPQHF | TGTGCCAGCAGCTTGACGGGCTTGGGGACAGGGGCCAATCAGCCCCAGCATTTT | TRBD1 | TRBJ1-5 | NA | TRBV5-5
CASSPGTVGELFF | TGTGCCAGCAGTCCCGGGACAGTCGGGGAGCTGTTTTTT | TRBD1 | TRBJ2-2 | once | TRBV6-5
CASSSGLAGVYEQYF | TGTGCCAGCTCATCGGGACTAGCGGGAGTGTACGAGCAGTACTTC | TRBD2 | TRBJ2-7 | NA | TRBV18
CASSLAGRADTQYF | TGTGCCAGCAGTTTAGCGGGGAGGGCAGATACGCAGTATTTT | TRBD2 | TRBJ2-3 | NA | TRBV28
CASSLERESHEQYF | TGTGCCAGCAGCTTAGAGCGGGAGTCCCACGAGCAGTACTTC | TRBD2 | TRBJ2-7 | NA | TRBV7-2
CASGRDTAYEQYF | TGTGCCAGCGGGAGGGACACTGCGTACGAGCAGTACTTC | NA | TRBJ2-7 | NA | TRBV6-5
CASGTGTLNTGELFF | TGTGCCTCAGGGACCGGGACACTAAACACCGGGGAGCTGTTTTTT | NA | TRBJ2-2 | NA | TRBV18
CASSQSLDRERNEQFF | TGCGCCAGCAGTCAATCCTTGGACAGGGAGAGAAATGAGCAGTTCTTC | TRBD1 | TRBJ2-1 | NA | TRBV23-1
CASRGDRGSHGYTF | TGTGCCAGCAGGGGGGACAGGGGTTCCCATGGCTACACCTTC | TRBD1 | TRBJ1-2 | NA | TRBV6-5
CASSQRGRDTEAFF | TGTGCCAGTAGTCAAAGGGGGAGGGACACTGAAGCTTTCTTT | NA | TRBJ1-1 | NA | TRBV19
CASSPPGTSGQEQFF | TGTGCCAGCAGCCCGCCTGGGACTAGCGGGCAGGAGCAGTTCTTC | TRBD2 | TRBJ2-1 | NA | TRBV4-2
CASSLGTGKNEAFF | TGCGCCAGCAGCTTGGGGACAGGGAAAAATGAAGCTTTCTTT | TRBD1 | TRBJ1-1 | once | TRBV5-1
CASSPGVQGRYNEQFF | TGTGCCAGCTCACCAGGGGTACAGGGCCGATACAATGAGCAGTTCTTC | NA | TRBJ2-1 | NA | TRBV18
CASSHPDRVVQETQYF | TGTGCCAGCAGTCACCCGGACAGGGTGGTTCAAGAGACCCAGTACTTC | TRBD1 | TRBJ2-5 | NA | TRBV2